This T cell receptor (beta chain) was obtained from a study of blood T cell repertoires in COVID-19. Across the study: The study drew acute and convalescent COVID-19 samples from the United States, Italy and Spain.

Germline CDR1 is LGHNA and CDR2 is YNFKEQ. With 0 bases removed from V and 5 bases from J, the gap between germline ends came to 13 bases. CDR3 size: 15 residues. The method was immunoSEQ multiplex PCR; TCRdb's version includes in-frame clones alone and lacks a portion of them. The sample yields about 300,000 clones, roughly 85% seen once. Participant age was roughly 18 to 95 years, and participants resided in about 25 US areas. Resolution of symptoms, clearance, or two negative PCRs was present in recovered Cohort 3 donors. A single count supports this clone. The TCR comes from a woman between 45 and 65 years old who had recovered from COVID-19. Sequenced material: PBMCs or T cells enriched from blood (not recorded which). V is TRBV4-2 and J is TRBJ1-1; possible D gene TRBD1, 6 bases. CDR3 region: CASSQDTRGRTEAFF. CDR3 coding DNA: TGTGCCAGCAGCCAAGATACCAGGGGCCGGACTGAAGCTTTCTTT.